These 3 T cell receptor beta chains share one sample of origin, sequenced in a study of blood T cell repertoires in COVID-19. Assay used: immunoSEQ multiplex PCR; TCRdb lists only in-frame clones, some missing. The table records approximately 160,000 clones, roughly four fifths of them present only once. The specimen was peripheral blood. Source of these receptors: a woman aged 80 or over with acute or convalescent COVID-19.

V is TRBV7-6 and J is TRBJ1-2, with D possibly matching TRBD1 (6 bases). The CDR3 runs to 15 residues. The V gene's germline CDR1 is SGHVS and CDR2 FNYEAQ. With 3 bases removed from V and 3 bases from J, the gap between germline ends came to 14 bases. CDR3 sequence: CASSLGLGTHYGYTF. The CDR3 DNA follows: TGTGCCAGCAGCTTGGGGCTCGGGACACACTATGGCTACACCTTC.

The J gene is TRBJ1-1, the V gene TRBV27; 8 bases fit TRBD1. This CDR3 is built from 15 residues. Trimming removed 5 bases from V and 3 bases from J; junction bases left unmatched: 8. Germline V gene lookup returns CDR1 MNHEY and CDR2 SMNVEV (reference sequence). For the CDR3, the DNA is TGTGCCAGCAGTCCAGACAGGGGTACGCACACTGAAGCTTTCTTT. Protein sequence: CASSPDRGTHTEAFF.

The genes are TRBV7-2 and TRBJ1-6; TRBD1 might be the D (5 bases). The CDR3 totals 15 residues. Deletions cut 5 bases from V and 7 bases from J, with 15 bases between. Germline V gives CDR1 SGHTA, CDR2 FQGNSA. DNA for the CDR3: TGTGCCAGCAGCCCAACCCGGGACTTCAATTCACCCCTCCACTTT. The encoded protein is CASSPTRDFNSPLHF.